This T cell receptor (beta chain) was found in a study of cytomegalovirus exposure and HLA in healthy donors. Use of 60 Vbeta and 13 Jbeta primers characterized the PCR. Profiling relied on immunoSEQ multiplex PCR, and the TCRdb table lists in-frame clones only, not all of them. The sample comprises about 160,000 clones, about four fifths of which are singletons, and 7% to 9% rests with the top ten. General study results and limits: Sequencing likely produced, as an artifact, a cluster of highly shared sequence variants.

With regard to this clone: The antigen remains unidentified.

The CDR3 contains 14 residues. Germline V gene data show CDR1 as SGHTA and CDR2 as FQGNSA. V lost 3 bases and J 4 bases, leaving 12 bases between the germline ends. The TCR sequence derives from a male donor in good health and CMV-seropositive. Sequencing input: PBMCs. The chain is built from TRBV7-2 and TRBJ1-2, with D uncertain. The CDR3 is CASSLTTAGYGYTF. The CDR3 nucleotides are TGTGCCAGCAGCTTGACTACCGCGGGCTATGGCTACACCTTC.